The TCR beta chain under discussion was sequenced for a study of cytomegalovirus exposure and HLA in healthy donors. Study as a whole: In a later analysis, it was reported that the approximately 120 validation repertoires had been produced on the same platform as the roughly 700 repertoires belonging to the first cohort.

Donors were drawn from the approximately 110-subject validation cohort, separate from the 666-subject first cohort. Profiled with immunoSEQ multiplex PCR; TCRdb holds only in-frame clones, not every one. The sample holds about 190,000 clones, more than 70% seen once. In this sample, this clone turned up a few times. Sequenced sample: PBMCs. The receptor was isolated from a woman aged 18-29 years in good health and CMV-seronegative.

This chain's CDR3 is CASTHTELNTEAFF. CDR3 bases: TGCGCCAGCACCCATACAGAACTGAACACTGAAGCTTTCTTT. The chain combines TRBV10-1 with TRBJ1-1; D is undetermined. V was pared by 7 bases and J by 0 bases, with 12 bases between. This CDR3 has 14 residues. CDR1 and CDR2 from the germline V gene are WNHNN and SYGVQD (reference sequence).